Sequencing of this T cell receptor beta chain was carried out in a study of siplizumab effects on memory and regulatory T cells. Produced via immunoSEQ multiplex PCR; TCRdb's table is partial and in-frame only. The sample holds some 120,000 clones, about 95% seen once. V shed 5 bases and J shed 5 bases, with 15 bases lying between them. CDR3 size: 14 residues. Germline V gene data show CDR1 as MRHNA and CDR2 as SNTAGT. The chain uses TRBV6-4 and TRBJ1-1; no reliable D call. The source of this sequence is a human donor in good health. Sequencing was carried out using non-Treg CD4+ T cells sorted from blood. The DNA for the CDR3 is TGTGCCAGCAGTAGGGAAGCAACCGGTACTGAAGCTTTCTTT. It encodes CASSREATGTEAFF.